The rows below give T cell receptor beta chains drawn from one sample of a study of graft-versus-host responses after intestinal transplantation. Here immunoSEQ multiplex PCR was the method, and the copy in TCRdb shows in-frame clones only, minus some. The sample has some 40,000 clones, less than 95% seen once. This specimen was PBMCs, taken almost 320 days after intestinal transplant. The receptors originated from a human patient who received an intestinal transplant, so some T cells may come from the graft donor. CDR3s include the opening cysteine and the closing phenylalanine or tryptophan. Fields, in order: clone size, D gene, J gene, V gene, CDR3 protein, CDR3 DNA. D genes are given only for firm matches. Clone size appears in some rows only: once, few, many, or a class for an expanded clone.

- | TRBD1 | TRBJ1-2 | TRBV6-5 | CASSYSGTGGNYGYTF | TGTGCCAGCAGTTACTCAGGGACAGGGGGTAACTATGGCTACACCTTC
- | - | TRBJ2-3 | TRBV5-6 | CASSLALADTQYF | TGTGCCAGCAGCTTGGCACTAGCAGATACGCAGTATTTT
once | TRBD1 | TRBJ2-3 | TRBV28 | CASSRRTGTSTDTQYF | TGTGCCAGCAGTCGTCGGACAGGGACTAGCACAGATACGCAGTATTTT
- | - | TRBJ1-3 | TRBV11-2 | CASSPKTGSSGNTIYF | TGTGCCAGCAGCCCAAAAACAGGGAGCTCTGGAAACACCATATATTTT
- | - | TRBJ2-5 | TRBV7-3 | CASSPAGVETQYF | TGTGCCAGCAGCCCTGCCGGGGTGGAGACCCAGTACTTC
- | - | TRBJ2-5 | TRBV2 | CASRRDSQETQYF | TGTGCCAGCCGACGGGACTCGCAAGAGACCCAGTACTTC
once | - | TRBJ1-1 | TRBV4-1 | CASRTGTEAFF | TGCGCCAGCAGAACAGGCACTGAAGCTTTCTTT
- | TRBD2 | TRBJ2-1 | TRBV27 | CASRARLAGVHSEQFF | TGTGCCAGCAGGGCCCGACTAGCGGGAGTCCACAGTGAGCAGTTCTTC
few | TRBD2 | TRBJ2-3 | TRBV4-2 | CASSQDRGGTDTQYF | TGTGCCAGCAGCCAAGACCGGGGGGGCACAGATACGCAGTATTTT
- | - | TRBJ1-1 | TRBV7-2 | CASSLASWEEAFF | TGTGCCAGCAGCTTAGCGTCGTGGGAGGAAGCTTTCTTT
- | - | TRBJ1-5 | TRBV6-5 | CASSLRWTREPQPQHF | TGTGCCAGCAGTTTACGTTGGACGAGGGAACCTCAGCCCCAGCATTTT
- | - | TRBJ1-2 | TRBV28 | CASSPPNFYGYTF | TGTGCCAGCAGTCCCCCAAACTTCTATGGCTACACCTTC
- | TRBD2 | TRBJ2-2 | TRBV4-1 | CASSPRTTSGGRAGELFF | TGCGCCAGCAGCCCAAGGACGACTAGCGGGGGACGCGCCGGGGAGCTGTTTTTT
- | TRBD1 | TRBJ2-1 | TRBV5-1 | CASSHSGQGYNEQFF | TGCGCCAGCAGCCATTCGGGACAGGGGTACAATGAGCAGTTCTTC
- | - | TRBJ1-4 | TRBV5-1 | CASSLAGRNEKLFF | TGCGCCAGCAGCTTGGCGGGGAGGAATGAAAAACTGTTTTTT
- | - | TRBJ2-4 | TRBV15 | CATSRDGKNIQYF | TGTGCCACCAGCAGAGATGGGAAAAACATTCAGTACTTC
- | TRBD1 | TRBJ2-7 | TRBV18 | CASSSGTVGSYEQYF | TGTGCCAGCTCCTCAGGGACAGTTGGATCCTACGAGCAGTACTTC
- | - | TRBJ1-2 | TRBV25-1 | CASSGGIYGYTF | TGTGCCAGCAGTGGGGGTATCTATGGCTACACCTTC
once | - | TRBJ2-1 | TRBV6-5 | CASSYLGYNEQFF | TGTGCCAGCAGTTACTTGGGGTACAATGAGCAGTTCTTC
- | TRBD2 | TRBJ2-7 | TRBV5-1 | CASKQGSGGSYEQYF | TGCGCCAGCAAACAGGGTAGCGGGGGCTCCTACGAGCAGTACTTC
- | - | TRBJ2-7 | TRBV28 | CASSPVGAYEQYF | TGTGCCAGCAGCCCTGTGGGGGCCTACGAGCAGTACTTC
- | - | TRBJ2-7 | TRBV18 | CASSPDYSYEQYF | TGTGCCAGCTCACCGGACTACTCCTACGAGCAGTACTTC
- | - | TRBJ2-5 | TRBV9 | CASSVSNWETQYF | TGTGCCAGCAGCGTTTCTAATTGGGAGACCCAGTACTTC
few | - | TRBJ1-3 | TRBV6-6 | CASRTESSGNTIYF | TGTGCCAGCAGGACAGAGAGCTCTGGAAACACCATATATTTT
- | - | TRBJ2-7 | TRBV7-9 | CASSLPTGTPGEQYF | TGTGCCAGCAGCTTACCGACCGGGACGCCCGGCGAGCAGTACTTC
- | TRBD2 | TRBJ2-5 | TRBV2 | CASSGGTSGETQYF | TGTGCCAGCAGTGGCGGGACTAGCGGAGAGACCCAGTACTTC
- | - | TRBJ2-5 | TRBV5-6 | CASSLAPETQYF | TGTGCCAGCAGTCTAGCCCCCGAGACCCAGTACTTC
- | - | TRBJ1-4 | TRBV5-1 | CASSPRDTAGEKLFF | TGCGCCAGCAGCCCCCGGGACACCGCCGGGGAAAAACTGTTTTTT
- | - | TRBJ2-7 | TRBV5-1 | CASSLGVGSYEQYF | TGCGCCAGCAGCTTGGGGGTGGGCTCCTACGAGCAGTACTTC